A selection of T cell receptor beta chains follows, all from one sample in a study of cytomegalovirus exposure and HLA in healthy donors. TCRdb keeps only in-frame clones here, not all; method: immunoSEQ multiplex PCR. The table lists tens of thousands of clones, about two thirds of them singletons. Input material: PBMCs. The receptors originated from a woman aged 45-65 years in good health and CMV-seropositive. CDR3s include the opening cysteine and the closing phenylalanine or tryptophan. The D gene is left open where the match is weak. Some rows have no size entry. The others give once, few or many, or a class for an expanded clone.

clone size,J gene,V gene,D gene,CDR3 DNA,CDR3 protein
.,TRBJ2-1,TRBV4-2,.,TGTGCCAGCAGCCAAGATGGAGGTGGGGGGAGTGGGAACAATGAGCAGTTCTTC,CASSQDGGGGSGNNEQFF
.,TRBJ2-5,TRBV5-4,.,TGTGCCAGCAGCTTGGGGTGGAGGGAGACCCAGTACTTC,CASSLGWRETQYF
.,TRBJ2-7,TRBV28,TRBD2,TGTGCCAGCAGGGGTAGCGGGGGCTACGAGCAGTACTTC,CASRGSGGYEQYF
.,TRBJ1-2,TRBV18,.,TGTGCCAGCTCCTCGGACGCCTACCAGGGGGGCTACACCTTC,CASSSDAYQGGYTF
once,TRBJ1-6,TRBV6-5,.,TGTGCCAGCAGGGGGGGGAGGGGAAATAATTCACCCCTCCACTTT,CASRGGRGNNSPLHF
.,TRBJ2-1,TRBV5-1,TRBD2,TGCGCCAGCAGCTTGGAACCGGGAGGGGGGGGCAATGAGCAGTTCTTC,CASSLEPGGGGNEQFF
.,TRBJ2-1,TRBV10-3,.,TGTGCCATCAGTGACTTCAATGAGCAGTTCTTC,CAISDFNEQFF
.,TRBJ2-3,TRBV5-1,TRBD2,TGCGCCAGCAGCTCCGGGACTAGCGGGAGGGCTAATACGCAGTATTTT,CASSSGTSGRANTQYF
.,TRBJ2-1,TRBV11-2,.,TGTGCCAGCAGCTTAGATCGCCCGGGGTACCAGTTCTTC,CASSLDRPGYQFF
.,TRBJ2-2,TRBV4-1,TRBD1,TGCGCCAGCAGCCGGGGACAGGGGAACACCGGGGAGCTGTTTTTT,CASSRGQGNTGELFF
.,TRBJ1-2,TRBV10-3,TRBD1,TGTGCCATCAGTGAGTCAAGTCCAACAGGGGGCTATGGCTACACCTTC,CAISESSPTGGYGYTF
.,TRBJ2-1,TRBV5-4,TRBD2,TGTGCCAGCAGCTCTTCGAGGGGGACTAGCGGGAGGAATGAGCAGTTCTTC,CASSSSRGTSGRNEQFF
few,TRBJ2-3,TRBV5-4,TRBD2,TGTGCCAGCAGCACCCAGCGGGAACGCACAGATACGCAGTATTTT,CASSTQRERTDTQYF
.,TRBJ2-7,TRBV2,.,TGTGCCAGCAGTGAAGGGCAGGGAGGCGAGCAGTACTTC,CASSEGQGGEQYF
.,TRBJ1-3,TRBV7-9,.,TGTGCCAGCAGCTTCGGCAGGCCTTCTGGAAACACCATATATTTT,CASSFGRPSGNTIYF
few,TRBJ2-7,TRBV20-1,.,TGCAGTGCCCTTCGGGATTACGAGCAGTACTTC,CSALRDYEQYF
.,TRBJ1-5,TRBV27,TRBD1,TGTGCCAGCAGTCCCGAGACAGGGGGCGTGGGACAGCCCCAGCATTTT,CASSPETGGVGQPQHF
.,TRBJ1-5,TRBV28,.,TGTGCCAGCAGTCCCCCTACAGGGAAAAGCAATCAGCCCCAGCATTTT,CASSPPTGKSNQPQHF
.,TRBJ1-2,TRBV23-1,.,TGCGCCAGCAGTCAATCGCGGCTGACCTATGGCTACACCTTC,CASSQSRLTYGYTF
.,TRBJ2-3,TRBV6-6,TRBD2,TGTGCCAGCAGCCTAGCGGGAGATACGCAGTATTTT,CASSLAGDTQYF
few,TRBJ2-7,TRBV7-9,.,TGTGCCAGCAGCTTTTTATACGAGCAGTACTTC,CASSFLYEQYF
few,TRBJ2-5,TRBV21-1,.,TGTGCCAGCGTCTATACGGGGGGACAAGTCCAAGAGACCCAGTACTTC,CASVYTGGQVQETQYF
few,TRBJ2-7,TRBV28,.,TGTGCCAGCGGCCAAGGCGGGACGGAAGAGCAGTACTTC,CASGQGGTEEQYF
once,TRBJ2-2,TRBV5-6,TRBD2,TGTGCCAGCAGCCTAACCAGCGGGAGGCCCGGGGAGCTGTTTTTT,CASSLTSGRPGELFF
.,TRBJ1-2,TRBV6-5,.,TGTGCCAGCAGCCCAGGGGTAACGGGCTACACCTTC,CASSPGVTGYTF
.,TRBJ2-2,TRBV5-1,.,TGCGCCAGCAGCTTACTTGTAGATTCCGGGGAGCTGTTTTTT,CASSLLVDSGELFF
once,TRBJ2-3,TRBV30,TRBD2,TGTGCCTGGAGTGTAGGGCGGGGGGCGGATACGCAGTATTTT,CAWSVGRGADTQYF
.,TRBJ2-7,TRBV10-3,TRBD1,TGTGCCATCAGGGGGACAGGGGGAACCTACGAGCAGTACTTC,CAIRGTGGTYEQYF
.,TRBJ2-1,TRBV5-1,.,TGCGCCAGCAGCCCGGGACTCCCTGCCAATGAGCAGTTCTTC,CASSPGLPANEQFF
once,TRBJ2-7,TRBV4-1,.,TGCGCCAGCAGTGGGCCCGTAGGCCAGTCCATAAAATTTTACGAGCAGTACTTC,CASSGPVGQSIKFYEQYF
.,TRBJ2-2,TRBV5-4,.,TGTGCCAGCAGCCCTTTACTAGCTGCTAACACCGGGGAGCTGTTTTTT,CASSPLLAANTGELFF
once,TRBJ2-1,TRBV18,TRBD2,TGTGCCAGCTCACAACGGACTAGCGGGAGTACCTACAATGAGCAGTTCTTC,CASSQRTSGSTYNEQFF
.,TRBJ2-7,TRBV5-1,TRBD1,TGCGCCAGCAGCGCGAGCGGGACAGGGGCTTTGGAGCAGTACTTC,CASSASGTGALEQYF
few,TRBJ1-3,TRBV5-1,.,TGCGCCAGCAGCTTGGTTGCCGGGATCTCTGGAAACACCATATATTTT,CASSLVAGISGNTIYF
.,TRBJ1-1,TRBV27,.,TGTGCCACCCGTTCAGGGTTAAACACTGAAGCTTTCTTT,CATRSGLNTEAFF
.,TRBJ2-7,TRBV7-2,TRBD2,TGTGCCAGCAGCTTTGTAGCGGGAGATCAGTTCTCCTACGAGCAGTACTTC,CASSFVAGDQFSYEQYF
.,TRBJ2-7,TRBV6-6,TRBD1,TGTGCCAGCAGCCTACCCCCGGGACAGGGGTCCTACGAGCAGTACTTC,CASSLPPGQGSYEQYF
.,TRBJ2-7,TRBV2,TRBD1,TGTGCCAGCAGTGCGCGACAGGGTACGGAGCAGTACTTC,CASSARQGTEQYF
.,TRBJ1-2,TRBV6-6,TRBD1,TGTGCCAGCAGCCCACTGGGGACAGGGGGCTACACCTTC,CASSPLGTGGYTF
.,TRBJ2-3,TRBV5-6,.,TGTGCCAGCAGCCCAGGGACAGATACGCAGTATTTT,CASSPGTDTQYF
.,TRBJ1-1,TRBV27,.,TGTGCCAGCAGGTCGCCGGGTCCCAACACTGAAGCTTTCTTT,CASRSPGPNTEAFF
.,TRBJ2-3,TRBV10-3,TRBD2,TGTGCCATCAGTGCCGATTGGCGGGAGGACCGGTGGGGTACAGATACGCAGTATTTT,CAISADWREDRWGTDTQYF
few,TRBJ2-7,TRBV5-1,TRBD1,TGCGCCAGCAGCCCCCGAGGACAGGGACTCTACGAGCAGTACTTC,CASSPRGQGLYEQYF
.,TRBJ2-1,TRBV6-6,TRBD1,TGTGCCAGCAGTTCTTTGGGGACAGGGATTTACAATGAGCAGTTCTTC,CASSSLGTGIYNEQFF
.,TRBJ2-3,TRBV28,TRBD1,TGTGCCAGCAGTTCCGGACAGGGGGCATGGGATACGCAGTATTTT,CASSSGQGAWDTQYF
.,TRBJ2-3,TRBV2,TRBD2,TGTTCCACCACCCGCCAGGGGCTAGCGGGAGCCACCCTCCGCACAGATACGCAGTATTTT,CSTTRQGLAGATLRTDTQYF
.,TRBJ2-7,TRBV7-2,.,TGTGCCAGCAGCTTACATCAGGCGGGCGAGCAGTACTTC,CASSLHQAGEQYF
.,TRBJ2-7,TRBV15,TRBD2,TGTGCCACCAGACTAGCGGGAGTGGGCGAGCAGTACTTC,CATRLAGVGEQYF
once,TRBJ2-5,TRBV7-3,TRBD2,TGTGCCAGCAGCTTAGCTGCGGGGGGCGCAGAGACCCAGTACTTC,CASSLAAGGAETQYF
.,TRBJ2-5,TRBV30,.,TGTGCCTGGAGCCCTATCCAAGAGACCCAGTACTTC,CAWSPIQETQYF
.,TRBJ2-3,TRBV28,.,TGTGCCAGCAGGTCGGGCACAGATACGCAGTATTTT,CASRSGTDTQYF
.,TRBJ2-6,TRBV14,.,TGTGCCAGCAGTCTTGGGGGCTTTGGGGCCAACGTCCTGACTTTC,CASSLGGFGANVLTF
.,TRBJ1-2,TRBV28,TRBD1,TGTGCCAGCAGTCCACTCCGACAGGGAAGTTACTATGGCTACACCTTC,CASSPLRQGSYYGYTF
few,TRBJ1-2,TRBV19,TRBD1,TGTGCCAGTAGTATAGGGACAGGACTATCCTATGGCTACACCTTC,CASSIGTGLSYGYTF
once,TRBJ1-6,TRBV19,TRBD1,TGTGCCAGTAGTATAGGGGTCGGACAGGGCGAAGCACCCCTCCACTTT,CASSIGVGQGEAPLHF
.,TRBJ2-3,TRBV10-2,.,TGCGCCAGCAGTGATCTTCTGTCCGGGAGAAGGTCAGATACGCAGTATTTT,CASSDLLSGRRSDTQYF
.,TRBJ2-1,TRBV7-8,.,TGTGCCAGCAGCCTCCTGCGTAATGAGCAGTTCTTC,CASSLLRNEQFF
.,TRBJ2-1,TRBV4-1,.,TGCGCCAGCAGCCAAGATGCACTCCCGGTGGGCCCGCAGTTCTTC,CASSQDALPVGPQFF